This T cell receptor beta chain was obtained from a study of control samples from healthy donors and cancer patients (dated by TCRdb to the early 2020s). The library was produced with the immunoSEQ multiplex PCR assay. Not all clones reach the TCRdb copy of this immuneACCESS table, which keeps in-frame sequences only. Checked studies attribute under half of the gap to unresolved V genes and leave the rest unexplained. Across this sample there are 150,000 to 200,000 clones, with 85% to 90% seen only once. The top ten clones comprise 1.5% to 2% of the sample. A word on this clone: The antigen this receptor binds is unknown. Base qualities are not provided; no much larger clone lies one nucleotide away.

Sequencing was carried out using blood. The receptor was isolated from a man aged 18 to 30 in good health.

The CDR3 protein: CASRVGDQPQHF. The bases read TGTGCCAGCAGGGTTGGGGATCAGCCCCAGCATTTT. The rearranged chain carries TRBV6-5 and TRBJ1-5, with no confidently assigned D gene. The CDR3 sequence holds 12 residues, the cysteine and phenylalanine included. Kept here is only the CDR3 DNA, which spans 36 bases and is read in frame from base 1. Trimming takes 6 bases from V and 5 bases from J, and the germline ends sit 8 bases apart. Per the germline V gene, MNHEY is the CDR1 and SVGAGI is the CDR2.